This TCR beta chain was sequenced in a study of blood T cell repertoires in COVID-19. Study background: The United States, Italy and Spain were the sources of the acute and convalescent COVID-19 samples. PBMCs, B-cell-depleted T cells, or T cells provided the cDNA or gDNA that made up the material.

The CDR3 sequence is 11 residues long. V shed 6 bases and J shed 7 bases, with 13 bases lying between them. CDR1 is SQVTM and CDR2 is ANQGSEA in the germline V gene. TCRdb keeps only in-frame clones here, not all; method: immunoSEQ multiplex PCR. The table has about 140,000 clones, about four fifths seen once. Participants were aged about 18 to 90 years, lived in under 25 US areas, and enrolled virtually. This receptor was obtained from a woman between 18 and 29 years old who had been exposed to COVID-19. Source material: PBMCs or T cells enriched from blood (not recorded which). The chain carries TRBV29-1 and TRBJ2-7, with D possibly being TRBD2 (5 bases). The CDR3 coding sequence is TGCAGCGTCGACAAAGGAGGTGAGCAGTACTTC. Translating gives CSVDKGGEQYF.